This T cell receptor beta chain was captured in a study of blood T cell repertoires in COVID-19 (dated by TCRdb to 2019 to 2021). With respect to the entire study: Collaborator samples came from the United States, Italy and Spain and covered acute and convalescent phases of COVID-19. The prospective study material was composed of cDNA or gDNA derived from T cells, B-cell-depleted T cells, or PBMCs. Subjects who had been exposed to COVID-19, were actively infected with it, or had recovered from it provided the deeply sampled blood TCRbeta repertoires that made up the dataset. The repertoires were released in a freely available public database meant as a resource for research on the immune response to SARS-CoV-2. Samples came from the ongoing ImmuneRACE study (first 160 participants) plus 1,254 subjects from 6 global collaborators. The sample metadata nearly always contained a de-identified subject ID, COVID-19 status, age in years and sex. Where HLA class I and class II types were available, the types were taken from metadata supplied by the sample provider, not from assay-based typing.

Details on this clone: Its antigen remains undetermined. The record has no base qualities; no much larger clone is one base away.

One collaborating source in Seattle enrolled patients during active infection and followed them longitudinally through the course of disease. The collaborating institutions used their own protocols to collect whole blood in K2EDTA tubes. Collaborator samples were shipped for TCRbeta analysis as frozen whole blood, isolated PBMCs, or DNA extracted from either sample type. Beyond this particular receptor, the publication reports: The quantity of clinical and demographic metadata differed by source and by participant and was supplied without curation.

The immunoSEQ Assay, a bias-controlled multiplex PCR, was used to amplify TCRbeta CDR3 regions from genomic DNA. In the authors' own workflow: The number of nucleated cells in each sample was estimated by amplification of reference gene primers within the assay. To quantify the absolute abundance of each unique TCRbeta CDR3 rearrangement, sequence reads were collapsed and filtered. For each sample, productive Simpson clonality was calculated by taking the square root of Simpson's diversity index across productive rearrangements. The table was pulled from immuneACCESS by TCRdb, which kept in-frame rearrangements only. Such tables lose some clones; where checked, under half of the loss comes from unresolved V genes, and the rest has no known cause. V, J and clone size reflect that table, while D and trimming were determined from the DNA. This sample lists about 270,000 clones; roughly 86% were detected once. The ten top clones hold roughly 5.2% of the sample.

The sequencing sample was made of peripheral blood. The clonotype was recovered from a woman over 75 with COVID-19, enrolled during active disease.

The nucleotides are TGTGCCATCAGTGCCCGGGACACCGCCACAGATACGCAGTATTTT. This gives the protein CAISARDTATDTQYF. The chain joins TRBV10-3 to TRBJ2-3; the D gene is perhaps TRBD1, from 6 matching bases. V lost 4 bases and J lost 2 bases; the stretch between them is 13 bases long. Reading from cysteine to phenylalanine, the CDR3 counts 15 amino acids. Only the CDR3 region is kept as DNA, spanning 45 bases read in frame from base 1. The germline V gene gives CDR1 as ENHRY and CDR2 as SYGVKD.